Each of the 3 T cell receptor beta chains below was sequenced from the same sample in a study of blood T cell repertoires in COVID-19. Produced via immunoSEQ multiplex PCR; TCRdb's table is partial and in-frame only. Of under 100,000 clones in the sample, more than 80% are singletons; the top ten hold about 13%. The sample consisted of peripheral blood. These receptors originate from a human donor in a cohort sampled during active COVID-19.

This clone was observed once. The V call is TRBV28, the J call TRBJ2-5; 8 nucleotides align to TRBD2. V dropped 2 bases and J dropped 4; count of bases not matched to a gene: 3. The CDR3 totals 14 residues. CDR1 MDHEN and CDR2 SYDVKM come from the germline V gene. The CDR3 DNA sequence: TGTGCCAGCAGTTTAGGACTAGCCGGAGAGACCCAGTACTTC. Translated: CASSLGLAGETQYF.

The V gene is TRBV5-5, the J gene TRBJ1-2, with 10 bases matching TRBD1. The V segment lost 3 bases and the J segment 2 bases; nucleotides outside the gene matches: 13. CDR1 SGHKS and CDR2 YYEKEE come from the germline V gene (reference sequence). The CDR3 runs to 18 residues. The chain's CDR3 is CASSSHPEGGQGNYGYTF. Written as DNA, the CDR3 is TGTGCCAGCAGCTCCCACCCGGAGGGGGGACAGGGGAACTATGGCTACACCTTC. The full variable domain, completed using reference TRBV5-5 and TRBJ1-2, is DAGVTQSPTHLIKTRGQQVTLRCSPISGHKSVSWYQQVLGQGPQFIFQYYEKEERGRGNFPDRFSARQFPNYSSELNVNALLLGDSALYLCASSSHPEGGQGNYGYTFGSGTRLTVV.

The CDR3 region is CASSHRQGRKNSPLHF. The CDR3 DNA follows: TGTGCCAGCAGCCACCGACAGGGAAGAAAGAATTCACCCCTCCACTTT. The V gene is TRBV3-1 (or the pseudogene TRBV3-2), the J gene TRBJ1-6; 7 bases fit TRBD1. V lost 3 bases to trimming and J lost 7 bases; unmatched junction nucleotides: 9. Germline CDR1 LGHDT, CDR2 YNNKEL (reference sequence). The CDR3 consists of 16 residues.